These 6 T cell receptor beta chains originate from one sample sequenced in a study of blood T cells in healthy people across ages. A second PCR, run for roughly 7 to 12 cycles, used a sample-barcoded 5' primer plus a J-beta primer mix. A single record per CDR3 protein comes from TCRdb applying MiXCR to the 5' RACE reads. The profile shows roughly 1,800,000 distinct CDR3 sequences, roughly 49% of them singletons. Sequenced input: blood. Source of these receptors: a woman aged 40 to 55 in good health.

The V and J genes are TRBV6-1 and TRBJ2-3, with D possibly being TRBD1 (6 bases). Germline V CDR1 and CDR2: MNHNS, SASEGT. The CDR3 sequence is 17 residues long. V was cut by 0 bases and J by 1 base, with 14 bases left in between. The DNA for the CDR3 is TGTGCCAGCAGTGAAGCGGTGGGGGCTGTAGGCACAGATACGCAGTATTTT. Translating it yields CASSEAVGAVGTDTQYF.

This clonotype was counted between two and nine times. For the CDR3, the DNA is TGTGCCAGCACCCCTTGGGGACAGACCTATGGCTACACCTTC. Its translation: CASTPWGQTYGYTF. The chain links TRBV7-9 to TRBJ1-2; 7 nucleotides line up with TRBD1. Germline lookup yields CDR1 SEHNR and CDR2 FQNEAQ (reference sequence). J was trimmed by 4 bases and V by 7 bases; bases with no gene match: 9. This CDR3 spans 14 amino acids.

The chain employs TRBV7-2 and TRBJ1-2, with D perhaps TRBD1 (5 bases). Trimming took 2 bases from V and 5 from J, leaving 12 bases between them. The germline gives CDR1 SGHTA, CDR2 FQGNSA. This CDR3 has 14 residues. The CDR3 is CASSLRRQFYGYTF. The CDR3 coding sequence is TGTGCCAGCAGCTTAAGGCGACAGTTTTATGGCTACACCTTC.

The CDR3 reads CASSYSIIGTGTDQPQHF. The CDR3 nucleotides read TGTGCCAGCAGTTACTCGATAATCGGTACAGGGACTGATCAGCCCCAGCATTTT. The chain has TRBV6-5 and TRBJ1-5, with a weak D call TRBD1 (6 bases). V was pared by 0 bases and J by 5 bases, with 20 bases between. Germline assignment: CDR1 MNHEY and CDR2 SVGAGI. The CDR3 covers 18 residues.

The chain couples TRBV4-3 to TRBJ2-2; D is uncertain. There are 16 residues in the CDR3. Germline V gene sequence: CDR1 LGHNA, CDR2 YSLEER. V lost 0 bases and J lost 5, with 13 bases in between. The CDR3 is CASSQDAGGKTGELFF. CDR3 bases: TGCGCCAGCAGCCAAGACGCAGGCGGTAAAACCGGGGAGCTGTTTTTT.

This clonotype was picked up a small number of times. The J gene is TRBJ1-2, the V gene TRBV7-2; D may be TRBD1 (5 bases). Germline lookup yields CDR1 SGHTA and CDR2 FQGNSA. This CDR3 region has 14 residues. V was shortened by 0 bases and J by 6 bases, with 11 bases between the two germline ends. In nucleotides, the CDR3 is TGTGCCAGCAGCTTAGCGCGATTGGGGCATGGCTACACCTTC. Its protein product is CASSLARLGHGYTF.